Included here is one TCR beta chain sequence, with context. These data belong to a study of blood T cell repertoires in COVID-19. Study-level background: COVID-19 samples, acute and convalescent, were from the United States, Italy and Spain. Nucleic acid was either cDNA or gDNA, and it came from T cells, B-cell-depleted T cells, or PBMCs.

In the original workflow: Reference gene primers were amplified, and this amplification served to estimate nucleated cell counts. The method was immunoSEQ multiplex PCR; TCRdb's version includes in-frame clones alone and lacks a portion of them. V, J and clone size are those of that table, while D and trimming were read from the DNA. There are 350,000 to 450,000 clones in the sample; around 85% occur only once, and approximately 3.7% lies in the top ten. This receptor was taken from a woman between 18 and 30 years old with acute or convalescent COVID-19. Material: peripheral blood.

In DNA form, the CDR3 reads TGTGCCAGCAGCTTGGAACTTACGGGAAACACCATATATTTT. This sequence encodes CASSLELTGNTIYF. This chain connects TRBV5-8 to TRBJ1-3, with D hard to call. Germline values: CDR1 SGHTS, CDR2 YDEGEE. Trimming left V 0 bases short and J 4 bases short, with 8 bases between. The CDR3 has 14 residues.